This TCR beta chain was captured by sequencing in a study of post-analysis software for immune sequencing data. Study context: Clinical courses comprised relapsing-remitting, secondary progressive and progressive-relapsing multiple sclerosis. The study, taken as a whole, reports: Strong co-clustering by F measure was seen for same-batch samples. Normalized Chao1 diversity was significantly lower in multiple sclerosis patients than in controls. Patients had higher frequencies than controls of about 5 TRBV segments, including TRBV5-6, TRBV5-1 and TRBV20-1.

cDNA libraries for TCR beta contained unique molecular identifiers. Researchers reported 400,000 to 550,000 cDNA molecules coming from around 1 to 10 million T cells. TCRdb used MiXCR to reprocess the PCR reads, holding one entry per CDR3 protein. The sample yields around 770,000 distinct CDR3 sequences, about 43% seen once. As concerns this clonotype: Its antigen remains unknown.

This CDR3 has 15 residues. The V end was cut by 3 bases, the J end by 4 bases, with 17 bases between. Germline V gives CDR1 SQVTM, CDR2 ANQGSEA. The J gene is TRBJ2-3, the V gene TRBV29-1, with D perhaps given as TRBD1 or TRBD2 (5 bases each). The sample taken for sequencing was blood. This TCR was sampled from a girl aged 5-17 years with multiple sclerosis. CDR3 DNA sequence: TGCAGCGTTGACCCGGGACGCCTAGGACCAGATACGCAGTATTTT. This sequence encodes CSVDPGRLGPDTQYF.